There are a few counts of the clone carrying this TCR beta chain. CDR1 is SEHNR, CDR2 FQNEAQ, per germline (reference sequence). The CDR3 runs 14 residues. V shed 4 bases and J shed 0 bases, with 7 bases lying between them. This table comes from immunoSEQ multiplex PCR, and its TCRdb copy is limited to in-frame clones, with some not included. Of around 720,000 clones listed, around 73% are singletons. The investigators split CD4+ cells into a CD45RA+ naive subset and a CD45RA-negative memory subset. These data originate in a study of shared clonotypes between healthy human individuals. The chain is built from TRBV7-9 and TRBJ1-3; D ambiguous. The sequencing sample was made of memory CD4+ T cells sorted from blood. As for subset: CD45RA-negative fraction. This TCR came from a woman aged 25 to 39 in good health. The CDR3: CASSSVGSGNTIYF. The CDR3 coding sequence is TGTGCCAGCAGCTCCGTAGGCTCTGGAAACACCATATATTTT.